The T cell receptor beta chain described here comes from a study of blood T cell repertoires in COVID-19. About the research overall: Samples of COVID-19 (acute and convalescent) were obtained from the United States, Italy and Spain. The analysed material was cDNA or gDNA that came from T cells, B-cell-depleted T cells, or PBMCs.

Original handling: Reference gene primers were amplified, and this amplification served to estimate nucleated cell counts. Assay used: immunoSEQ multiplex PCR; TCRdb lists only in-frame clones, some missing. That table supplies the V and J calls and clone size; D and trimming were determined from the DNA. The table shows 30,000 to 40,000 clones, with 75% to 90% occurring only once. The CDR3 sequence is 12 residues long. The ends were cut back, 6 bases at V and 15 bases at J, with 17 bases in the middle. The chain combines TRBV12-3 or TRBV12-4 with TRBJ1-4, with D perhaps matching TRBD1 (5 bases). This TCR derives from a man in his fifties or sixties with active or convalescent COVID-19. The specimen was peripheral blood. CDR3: CASSLVAGVVFF. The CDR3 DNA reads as TGTGCCAGCAGCCTCGTTGCGGGGGTCGTGTTTTTT.